This TCR beta chain was sequenced for a study of regulatory T cells in long-lasting Graves disease. Time point here: newly diagnosed GD, antithyroid drugs for less than 3 months. PBMC-derived RNA was used for the TCR library. TCR beta libraries were built with iRepertoire HTBI primers and Arm-PCR of CDR3 regions. TCRdb redid the calling of the multiplex PCR reads with MiXCR, one entry per CDR3 protein. In the table there are around 480,000 distinct CDR3 sequences, 15% to 20% of which are singletons. This sample was also put to use in a study of T cells in Graves' hyperthyroidism and ophthalmopathy.

The source is a woman aged 35-60 years with Graves disease. Sequencing was performed on peripheral blood mononuclear cells (PBMCs), taken at new diagnosis, from a patient treated with antithyroid drugs.

The CDR3 DNA reads TGTGCCACCAGTCCGTCGGGACAGGGTAACACCGGGGAGCTGTTTTTT. Protein product: CATSPSGQGNTGELFF. The rearrangement links TRBV24-1 to TRBJ2-2; TRBD1 agrees at 9 bases. V trimming: 6 bases; J trimming: 2 bases; junction bases outside the gene matches: 6. The CDR3 is 16 amino acids. Germline CDR1 is KGHDR and CDR2 is SFDVKD.